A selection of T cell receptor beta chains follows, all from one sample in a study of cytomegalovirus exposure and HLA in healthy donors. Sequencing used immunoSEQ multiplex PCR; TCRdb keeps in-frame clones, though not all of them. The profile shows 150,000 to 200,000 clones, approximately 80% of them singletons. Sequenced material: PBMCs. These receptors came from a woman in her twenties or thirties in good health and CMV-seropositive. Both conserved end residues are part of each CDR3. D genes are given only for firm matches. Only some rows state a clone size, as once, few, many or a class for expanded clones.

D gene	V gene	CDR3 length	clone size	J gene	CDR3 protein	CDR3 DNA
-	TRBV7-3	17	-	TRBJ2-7	CASSLTAPGQGSYEQYF	TGTGCCAGCAGCTTAACAGCCCCGGGACAAGGATCCTACGAGCAGTACTTC
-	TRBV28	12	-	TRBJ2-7	CASRTGFYEQYF	TGTGCCAGCAGAACGGGGTTCTACGAGCAGTACTTC
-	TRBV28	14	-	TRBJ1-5	CASISDYFNQPQHF	TGTGCCAGCATTTCGGACTATTTCAATCAGCCCCAGCATTTT
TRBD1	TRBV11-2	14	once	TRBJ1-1	CASSKGQEVIKAFF	TGTGCCAGCAGCAAGGGACAGGAGGTGATAAAAGCTTTCTTT
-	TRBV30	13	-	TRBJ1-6	CAFTRTYNSPLHF	TGTGCCTTTACACGGACTTATAATTCACCCCTCCACTTT
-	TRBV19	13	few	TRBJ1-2	CASSMGGSYGYTF	TGTGCCAGTAGTATGGGGGGTAGCTATGGCTACACCTTC
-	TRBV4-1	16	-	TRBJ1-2	CASSLPMPRGAHGYTF	TGCGCCAGCAGCCTCCCAATGCCGCGGGGGGCGCATGGCTACACCTTC
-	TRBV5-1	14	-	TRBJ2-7	CASSYTGLRYEQYF	TGCGCCAGCAGCTATACGGGACTCCGCTACGAGCAGTACTTC
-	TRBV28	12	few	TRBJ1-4	CASSYSNEKLFF	TGTGCCAGCAGCTACTCTAATGAAAAACTGTTTTTT
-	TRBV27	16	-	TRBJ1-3	CASSPFGGSIGNTIYF	TGTGCCAGCAGTCCATTCGGGGGGTCTATCGGAAACACCATATATTTT
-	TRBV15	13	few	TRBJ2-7	CATSRDYNYEQYF	TGTGCCACCAGCAGAGATTACAACTACGAGCAGTACTTC
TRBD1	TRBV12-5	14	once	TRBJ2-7	CASASGTGSYEQYF	TGTGCTAGTGCCTCCGGGACAGGTAGCTACGAGCAGTACTTC
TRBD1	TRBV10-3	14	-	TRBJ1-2	CAIKGAGQVYGYTF	TGTGCCATCAAAGGGGCGGGACAGGTCTATGGCTACACCTTC
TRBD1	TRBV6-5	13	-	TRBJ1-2	CASSKGQVYGYTF	TGTGCCAGCAGCAAGGGACAGGTCTATGGCTACACCTTC
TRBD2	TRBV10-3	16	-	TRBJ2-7	CAISESVPSGSGEQYF	TGTGCCATCAGTGAGTCGGTTCCTAGCGGGAGTGGCGAGCAGTACTTC
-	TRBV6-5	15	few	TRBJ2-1	CASRKQGGSYNEQFF	TGTGCCAGCAGAAAACAGGGTGGCTCCTACAATGAGCAGTTCTTC
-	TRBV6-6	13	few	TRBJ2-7	CASSYGRFYEQYF	TGTGCCAGCAGTTACGGCAGGTTCTACGAGCAGTACTTC
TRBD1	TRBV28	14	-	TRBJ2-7	CASNRDRVTYEQYF	TGTGCCAGCAACCGGGACAGGGTAACCTACGAGCAGTACTTC
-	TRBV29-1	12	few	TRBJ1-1	CSDGASGTEAFF	TGCAGTGATGGGGCTTCTGGGACTGAAGCTTTCTTT
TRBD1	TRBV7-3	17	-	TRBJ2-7	CASSLGQGDLSLYEQYF	TGTGCCAGCAGCCTAGGACAGGGCGATCTTTCTCTCTACGAGCAGTACTTC
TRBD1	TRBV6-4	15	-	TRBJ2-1	CASSDGGTGVNEQFF	TGTGCCAGCAGTGACGGGGGGACAGGGGTGAATGAGCAGTTCTTC
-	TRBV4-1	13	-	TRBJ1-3	CASSQAPPGTIYF	TGCGCCAGCAGCCAAGCTCCCCCGGGCACCATATATTTT
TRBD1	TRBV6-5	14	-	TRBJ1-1	CASSKTGGNTEAFF	TGTGCCAGCAGTAAGACAGGGGGCAACACTGAAGCTTTCTTT
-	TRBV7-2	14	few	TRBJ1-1	CASSLGQANTEAFF	TGTGCCAGCAGCTTAGGACAAGCGAACACTGAAGCTTTCTTT
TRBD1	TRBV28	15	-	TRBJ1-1	CASSSGTGLFTEAFF	TGTGCCAGCAGTTCGGGGACAGGGTTATTCACTGAAGCTTTCTTT
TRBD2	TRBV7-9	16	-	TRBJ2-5	CSSSLATSGGAETQYF	TGTTCCAGCAGCTTAGCCACTAGCGGGGGGGCTGAGACCCAGTACTTC
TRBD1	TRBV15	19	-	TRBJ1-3	CATSRDLITGTGAGNTIYF	TGTGCCACCAGCAGAGATTTGATAACCGGGACAGGGGCTGGAAACACCATATATTTT
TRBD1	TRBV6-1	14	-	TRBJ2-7	CASSQGQGTYEQYF	TGTGCCAGCAGTCAGGGACAGGGAACCTACGAGCAGTACTTC
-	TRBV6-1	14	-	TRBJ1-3	CAIVRDTDGNTIYF	TGTGCCATTGTAAGGGACACAGATGGAAACACCATATATTTT
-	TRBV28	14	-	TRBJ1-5	CASSLAISNQPQHF	TGTGCCAGCAGTTTGGCAATTAGCAATCAGCCCCAGCATTTT
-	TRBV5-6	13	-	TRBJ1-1	CASSLSEHTEASF	TGTGCCAGCAGCTTGTCGGAGCACACTGAAGCTTCCTTT
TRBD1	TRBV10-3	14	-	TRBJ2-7	CAISDPTGNYEQYF	TGTGCCATCAGTGACCCGACAGGGAATTACGAGCAGTACTTC
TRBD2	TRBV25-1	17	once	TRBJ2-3	CASSARTSGGALDTQYF	TGTGCCAGCAGTGCCCGGACTAGCGGGGGGGCCCTGGATACGCAGTATTTT
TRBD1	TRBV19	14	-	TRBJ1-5	CASSLDRVREPQHF	TGTGCCAGTAGTTTAGACAGGGTCAGGGAGCCCCAGCATTTT
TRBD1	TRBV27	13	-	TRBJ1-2	CASRMTGFYGYTF	TGTGCCAGCAGAATGACAGGGTTCTATGGCTACACCTTC
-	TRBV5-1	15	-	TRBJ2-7	CASSLAPGSGHEQYF	TGCGCCAGCAGCTTGGCCCCAGGGTCGGGCCACGAGCAGTACTTC
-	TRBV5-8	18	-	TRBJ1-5	CASIKNVGPRLSNQPQHF	TGTGCCAGCATCAAAAACGTGGGGCCCCGGTTAAGCAATCAGCCCCAGCATTTT
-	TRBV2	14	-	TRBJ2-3	CASRSFTSTDTQYF	TGTGCCAGCAGATCATTCACTAGCACAGATACGCAGTATTTT
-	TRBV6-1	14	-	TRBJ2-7	CASSEDLASYEQYF	TGTGCCAGCAGTGAAGACCTAGCGTCGTACGAGCAGTACTTC
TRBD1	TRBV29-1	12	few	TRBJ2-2	CSVRTGGGELFF	TGCAGCGTCCGGACAGGGGGCGGGGAGCTGTTTTTT
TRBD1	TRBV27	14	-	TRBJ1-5	CASSAYRGDQPQHF	TGTGCCAGCAGCGCTTACAGGGGGGATCAGCCCCAGCATTTT
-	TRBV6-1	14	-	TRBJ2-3	CASKSGYGTDTQYF	TGTGCCAGCAAATCCGGGTACGGCACAGATACGCAGTATTTT
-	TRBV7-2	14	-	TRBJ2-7	CASGTAGSRNEQYF	TGTGCCAGCGGGACTGCGGGGTCTAGAAACGAGCAGTACTTC
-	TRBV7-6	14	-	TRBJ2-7	CASSLRQVSYEQYF	TGTGCCAGCAGCTTGCGTCAGGTCTCCTACGAGCAGTACTTC
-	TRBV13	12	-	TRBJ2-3	CASSPTTDTQYF	TGTGCCAGCAGCCCTACCACAGATACGCAGTATTTT
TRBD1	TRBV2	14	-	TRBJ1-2	CASSPDRGNYGYTF	TGTGCCAGCAGTCCGGACAGGGGCAACTATGGCTACACCTTC
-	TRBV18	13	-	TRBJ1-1	CASSQTDGMVAFF	TGTGCCAGCTCACAAACCGACGGGATGGTGGCTTTCTTT
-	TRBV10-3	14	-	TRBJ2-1	CAISESGSSNEQFF	TGTGCCATCAGTGAGTCGGGTAGCAGCAATGAGCAGTTCTTC
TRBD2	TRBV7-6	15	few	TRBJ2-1	CASSSRLATYNEQFF	TGTGCCAGCAGCTCGAGACTAGCGACATACAATGAGCAGTTCTTC
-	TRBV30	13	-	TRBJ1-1	CAWSGSGLPEAFF	TGTGCCTGGAGTGGCTCAGGGCTTCCCGAAGCTTTCTTT
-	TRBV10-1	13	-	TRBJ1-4	CASSRDLNEKLFF	TGCGCCAGCAGCCGGGATTTAAATGAAAAACTGTTTTTT
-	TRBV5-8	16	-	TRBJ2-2	CASSHWQGTNTGELFF	TGTGCCAGCAGCCATTGGCAGGGGACGAACACCGGGGAGCTGTTTTTT
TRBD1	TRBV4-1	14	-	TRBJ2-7	CASSPRTGSGEQYF	TGCGCCAGCAGCCCAAGGACAGGCTCGGGGGAGCAGTACTTC
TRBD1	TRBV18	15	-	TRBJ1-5	CASSLRQGSNQPQHF	TGTGCCAGCTCCCTTAGACAGGGTAGCAATCAGCCCCAGCATTTT
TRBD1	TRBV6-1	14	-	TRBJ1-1	CASKTLSRGLSAFF	TGTGCCAGCAAGACACTCTCTAGGGGGCTTTCGGCTTTCTTT
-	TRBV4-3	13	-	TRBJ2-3	CASSPRGAYTQYF	TGCGCCAGCAGCCCCCGCGGGGCTTATACGCAGTATTTT
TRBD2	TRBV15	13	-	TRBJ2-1	CATSGRGASEQFF	TGTGCCACCAGCGGGCGGGGGGCGTCTGAGCAGTTCTTC
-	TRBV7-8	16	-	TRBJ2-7	CASSLSGAGVRYEQYF	TGTGCCAGCAGCTTATCTGGAGCAGGGGTGCGCTACGAGCAGTACTTC
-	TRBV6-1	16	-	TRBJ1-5	CASSVHRDDNNQPQHF	TGTGCCAGCAGTGTCCACAGGGACGATAACAATCAGCCCCAGCATTTT